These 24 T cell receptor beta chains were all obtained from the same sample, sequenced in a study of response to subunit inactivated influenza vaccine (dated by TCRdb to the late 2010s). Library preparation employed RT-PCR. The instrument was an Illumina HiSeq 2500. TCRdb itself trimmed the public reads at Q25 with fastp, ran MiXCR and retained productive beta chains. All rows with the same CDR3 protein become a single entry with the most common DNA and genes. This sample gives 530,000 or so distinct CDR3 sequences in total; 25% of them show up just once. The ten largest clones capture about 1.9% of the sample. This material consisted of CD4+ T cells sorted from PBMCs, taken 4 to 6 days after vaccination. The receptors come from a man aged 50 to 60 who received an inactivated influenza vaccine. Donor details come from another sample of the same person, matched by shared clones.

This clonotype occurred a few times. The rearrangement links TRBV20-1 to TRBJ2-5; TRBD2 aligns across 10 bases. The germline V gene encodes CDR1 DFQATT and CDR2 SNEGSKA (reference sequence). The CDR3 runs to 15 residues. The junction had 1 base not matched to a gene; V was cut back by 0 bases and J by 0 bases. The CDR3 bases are TGCAGTGCTAGAGAACTAGCGGGGTACCAAGAGACCCAGTACTTC. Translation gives CSARELAGYQETQYF.

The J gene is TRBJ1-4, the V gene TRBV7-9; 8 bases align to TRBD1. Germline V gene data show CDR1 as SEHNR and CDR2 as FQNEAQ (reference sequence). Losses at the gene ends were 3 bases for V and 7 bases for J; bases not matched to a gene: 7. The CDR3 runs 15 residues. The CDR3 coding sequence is TGTGCCAGCAGCTTGCAGGGGGCCCCGGGTGAAAAACTGTTTTTT. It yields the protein CASSLQGAPGEKLFF.

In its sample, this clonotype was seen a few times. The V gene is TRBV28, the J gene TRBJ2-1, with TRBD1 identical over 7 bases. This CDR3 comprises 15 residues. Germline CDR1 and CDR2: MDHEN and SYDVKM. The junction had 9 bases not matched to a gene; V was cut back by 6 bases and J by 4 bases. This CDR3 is CASSLSGTVYNEQFF. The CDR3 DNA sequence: TGTGCCAGCAGCCTATCCGGGACAGTGTACAATGAGCAGTTCTTC. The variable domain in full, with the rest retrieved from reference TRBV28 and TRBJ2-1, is DVKVTQSSRYLVKRTGEKVFLECVQDMDHENMFWYRQDPGLGLRLIYFSYDVKMKEKGDIPEGYSVSREKKERFSLILESASTNQTSMYLCASSLSGTVYNEQFFGPGTRLTVL.

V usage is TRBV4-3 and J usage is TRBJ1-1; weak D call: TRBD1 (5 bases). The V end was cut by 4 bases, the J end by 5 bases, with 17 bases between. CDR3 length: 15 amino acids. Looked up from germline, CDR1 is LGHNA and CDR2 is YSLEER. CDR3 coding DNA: TGCGCCAGCAGCCCTAACCCCAGGGTTCGGACTGAAGCTTTCTTT. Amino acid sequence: CASSPNPRVRTEAFF.

DNA for the CDR3: TGTGCCAGCAGCTTAGGCTCGCGGGGGTCCTACAATGAGCAGTTCTTC. Its translation is CASSLGSRGSYNEQFF. The rearrangement links TRBV7-2 to TRBJ2-1, with 7 bases fitting TRBD2. The junction had 4 bases not matched to a gene; V was cut back by 1 base and J by 1 base. This CDR3 region has 16 residues. Per germline, CDR1 SGHTA and CDR2 FQGNSA. The variable domain in full, with the rest retrieved from reference TRBV7-2 and TRBJ2-1, is GAGVSQSPSNKVTEKGKDVELRCDPISGHTALYWYRQSLGQGLEFLIYFQGNSAPDKSGLPSDRFSAERTGGSVSTLTIQRTQQEDSAVYLCASSLGSRGSYNEQFFGPGTRLTVL.

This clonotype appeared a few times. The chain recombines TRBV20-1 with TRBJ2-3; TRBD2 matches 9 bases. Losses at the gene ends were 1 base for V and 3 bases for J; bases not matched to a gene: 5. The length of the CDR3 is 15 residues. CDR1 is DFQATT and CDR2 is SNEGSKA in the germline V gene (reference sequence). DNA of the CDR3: TGCAGTGCTAGAGGGCAGACTAGCGGTACAGATACGCAGTATTTT. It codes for CSARGQTSGTDTQYF.

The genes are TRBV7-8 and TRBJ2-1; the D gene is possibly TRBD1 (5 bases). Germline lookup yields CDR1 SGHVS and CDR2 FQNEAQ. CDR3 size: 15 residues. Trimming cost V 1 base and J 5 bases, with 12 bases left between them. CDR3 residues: CASSLVRNRNNEQFF. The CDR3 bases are TGTGCCAGCAGCTTAGTCCGGAACAGGAACAATGAGCAGTTCTTC.

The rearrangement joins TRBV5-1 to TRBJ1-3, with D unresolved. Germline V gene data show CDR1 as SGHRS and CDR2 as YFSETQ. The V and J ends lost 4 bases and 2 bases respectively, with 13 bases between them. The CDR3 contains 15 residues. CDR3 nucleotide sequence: TGCGCCAGCAGCGCCAGCAGGACTGCTGGAAACACCATATATTTT. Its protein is CASSASRTAGNTIYF.

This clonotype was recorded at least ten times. DNA for the CDR3: TGCAGTGCTGATAGCGGGAGGTCCCCTGATACGCAGTATTTT. Protein: CSADSGRSPDTQYF. V and J are TRBV20-1 and TRBJ2-3, with 10 bases fitting TRBD2. After removal of 5 bases from V and 6 bases from J, the junction contained 8 bases not matched to a gene. Germline V gene data show CDR1 as DFQATT and CDR2 as SNEGSKA (reference sequence). This CDR3 is built from 14 residues.

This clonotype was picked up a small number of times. DNA for the CDR3: TGTGCCAGCAGTTCCCTCGGACTAGCGGGAGGCACGAACACCGGGGAGCTGTTTTTT. This sequence encodes CASSSLGLAGGTNTGELFF. This chain joins TRBV27 and TRBJ2-2, with TRBD2 matching 14 bases. This CDR3 comprises 19 residues. Per germline, CDR1 MNHEY and CDR2 SMNVEV (reference sequence). Trimming cost V 4 bases and J 0 bases; bases outside gene matches: 7.

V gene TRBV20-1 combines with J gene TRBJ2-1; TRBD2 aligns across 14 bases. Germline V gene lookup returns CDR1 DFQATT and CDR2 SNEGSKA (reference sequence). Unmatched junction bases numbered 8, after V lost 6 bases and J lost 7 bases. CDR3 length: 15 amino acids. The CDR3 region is CSARSGTSGRNEQFF. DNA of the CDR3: TGCAGTGCAAGAAGCGGGACTAGCGGGAGAAATGAGCAGTTCTTC.

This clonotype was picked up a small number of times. The CDR3 sequence: CASSQDLLSYEQYF. CDR3 bases: TGCGCCAGCAGCCAAGATCTCCTTAGTTACGAGCAGTACTTC. The rearrangement joins TRBV4-3 to TRBJ2-7; D unresolved. The CDR3 length is 14 residues. In germline, CDR1 is LGHNA, CDR2 YSLEER. V gave up 0 bases and J gave up 4 bases, with 10 bases separating them.

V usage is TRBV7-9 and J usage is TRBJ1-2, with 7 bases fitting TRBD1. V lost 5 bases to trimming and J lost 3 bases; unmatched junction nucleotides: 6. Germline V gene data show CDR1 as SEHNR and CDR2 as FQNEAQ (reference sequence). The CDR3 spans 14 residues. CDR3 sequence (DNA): TGTGCCAGCAGCAAGCAGGGGGGAGACTATGGCTACACCTTC. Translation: CASSKQGGDYGYTF.

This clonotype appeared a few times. CDR3 bases: TGCGCCAGCAGCTTGTTCACAAGATCCGGGGAGGCCCAAGAGACCCAGTACTTC. As protein: CASSLFTRSGEAQETQYF. The J gene is TRBJ2-5, the V gene TRBV5-1; D possibly corresponds to TRBD2 (6 bases). The CDR3 is 18 residues long. V lost 1 base, J lost 1 base, and 20 bases lay in between. The germline V gene encodes CDR1 SGHRS and CDR2 YFSETQ.

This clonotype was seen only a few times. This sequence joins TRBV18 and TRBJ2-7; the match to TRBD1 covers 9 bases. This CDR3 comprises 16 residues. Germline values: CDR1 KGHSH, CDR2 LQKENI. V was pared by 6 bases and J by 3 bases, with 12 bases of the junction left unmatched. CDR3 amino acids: CASSPRLGQGIYEQYF. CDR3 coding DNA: TGTGCCAGCTCGCCGCGGCTTGGACAGGGGATCTACGAGCAGTACTTC.

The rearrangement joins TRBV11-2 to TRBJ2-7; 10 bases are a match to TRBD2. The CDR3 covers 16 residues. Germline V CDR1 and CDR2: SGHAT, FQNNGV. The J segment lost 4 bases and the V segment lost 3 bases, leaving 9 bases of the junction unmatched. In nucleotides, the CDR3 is TGTGCCAGCAGCTTGGGGGCTAGCGGGGGAAGATACGAGCAGTACTTC. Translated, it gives CASSLGASGGRYEQYF.

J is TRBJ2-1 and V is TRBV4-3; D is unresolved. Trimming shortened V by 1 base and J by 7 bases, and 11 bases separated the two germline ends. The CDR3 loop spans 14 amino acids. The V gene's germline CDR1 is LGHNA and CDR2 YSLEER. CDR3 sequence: CASSQGTPQNEQFF. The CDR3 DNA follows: TGCGCCAGCAGCCAAGGTACCCCCCAAAATGAGCAGTTCTTC.

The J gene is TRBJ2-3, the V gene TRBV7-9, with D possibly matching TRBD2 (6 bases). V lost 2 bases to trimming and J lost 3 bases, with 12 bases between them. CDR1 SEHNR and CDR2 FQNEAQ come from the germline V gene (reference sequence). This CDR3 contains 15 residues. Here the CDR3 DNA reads TGTGCCAGCAGCTTAAGGTGGGGGAGGACAGATACGCAGTATTTT. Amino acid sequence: CASSLRWGRTDTQYF.

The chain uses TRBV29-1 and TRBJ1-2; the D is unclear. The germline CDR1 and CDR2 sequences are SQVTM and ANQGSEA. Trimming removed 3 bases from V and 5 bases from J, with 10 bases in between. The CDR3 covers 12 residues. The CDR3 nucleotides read TGCAGCGTTGACAGGATTGAATATGGCTACACCTTC. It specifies CSVDRIEYGYTF.

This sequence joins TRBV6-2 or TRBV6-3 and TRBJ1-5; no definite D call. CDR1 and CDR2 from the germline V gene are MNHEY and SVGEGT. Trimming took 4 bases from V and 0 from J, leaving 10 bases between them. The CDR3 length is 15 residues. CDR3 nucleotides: TGTGCCAGCAGTTTATGGGAAAATAGCAATCAGCCCCAGCATTTT. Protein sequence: CASSLWENSNQPQHF.

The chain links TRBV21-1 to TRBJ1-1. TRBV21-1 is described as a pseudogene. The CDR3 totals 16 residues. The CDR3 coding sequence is TGTGCCAGCAGCAAAGCGCTTTCGACACCGAACACTGAAGCTTTCTTT. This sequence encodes CASSKALSTPNTEAFF.

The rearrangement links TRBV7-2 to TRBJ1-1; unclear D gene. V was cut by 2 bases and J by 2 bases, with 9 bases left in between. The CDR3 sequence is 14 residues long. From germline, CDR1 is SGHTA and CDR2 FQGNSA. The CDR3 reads CASSLWSENTEAFF. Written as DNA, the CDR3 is TGTGCCAGCAGCTTATGGTCAGAAAACACTGAAGCTTTCTTT.

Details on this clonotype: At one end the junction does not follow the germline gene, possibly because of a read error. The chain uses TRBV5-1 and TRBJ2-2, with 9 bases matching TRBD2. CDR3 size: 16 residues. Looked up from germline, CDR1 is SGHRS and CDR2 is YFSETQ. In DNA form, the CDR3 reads TGCGCCAGCAGCTTGAAGGCGGGAGGGAACACCGGCGAGCTGTTTTTT. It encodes CASSLKAGGNTGELFF.

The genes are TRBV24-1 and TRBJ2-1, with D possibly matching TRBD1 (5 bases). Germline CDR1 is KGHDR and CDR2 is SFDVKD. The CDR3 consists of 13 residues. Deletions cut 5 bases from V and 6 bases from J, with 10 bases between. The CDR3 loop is CATSGTISNEQFF. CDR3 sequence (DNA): TGTGCCACCAGTGGGACAATTTCCAATGAGCAGTTCTTC.